The present T cell receptor (beta chain) was sequenced within a study of cytomegalovirus exposure and HLA in healthy donors. The study, taken as a whole, reports: TCR association rates varied by HLA locus in a later analysis, with DRB1 highest and HLA-C lowest. Accurate HLA-A and HLA-B prediction from TCR beta sequences was reported for most subjects. Cytomegalovirus association was assigned to about 150 TCR beta chains.

Primers included in the PCR were 60 Vbeta and 13 Jbeta primers. Assay used: immunoSEQ multiplex PCR; TCRdb lists only in-frame clones, some missing. This table holds about 110,000 clones, less than 80% found once. V dropped 1 base and J dropped 4 bases, with 11 bases sitting between them. Germline loops: CDR1 SGHVS, CDR2 FNYEAQ. The CDR3 length is 15 residues. This clone occurred a few times. What it binds is not known. Sample: PBMCs. The chain employs TRBV7-6 and TRBJ1-5, with a weak D call TRBD1 (6 bases). This clonotype was sampled from a woman in her thirties or forties in good health and CMV-seropositive. The CDR3 protein is CASSLGGGANQPQHF. The CDR3 DNA follows: TGTGCCAGCAGCTTAGGAGGGGGAGCGAATCAGCCCCAGCATTTT.